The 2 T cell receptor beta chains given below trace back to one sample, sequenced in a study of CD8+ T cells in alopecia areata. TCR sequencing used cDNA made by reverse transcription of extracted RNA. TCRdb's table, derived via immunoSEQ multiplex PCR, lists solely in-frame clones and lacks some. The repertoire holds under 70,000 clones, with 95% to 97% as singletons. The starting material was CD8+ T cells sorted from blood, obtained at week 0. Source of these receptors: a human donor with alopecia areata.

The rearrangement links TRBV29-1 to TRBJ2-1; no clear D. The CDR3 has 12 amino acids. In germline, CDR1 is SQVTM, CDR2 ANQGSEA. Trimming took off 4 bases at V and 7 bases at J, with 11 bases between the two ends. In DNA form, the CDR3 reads TGCAGCGTTGCGCCTAGTTCGAATGAGCAGTTCTTC. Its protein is CSVAPSSNEQFF.

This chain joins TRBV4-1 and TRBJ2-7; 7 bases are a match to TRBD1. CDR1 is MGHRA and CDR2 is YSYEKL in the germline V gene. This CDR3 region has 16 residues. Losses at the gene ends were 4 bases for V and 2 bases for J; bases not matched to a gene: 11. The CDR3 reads CASSPTDNRGAYEQYF. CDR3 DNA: TGCGCCAGCAGCCCGACCGACAACAGGGGTGCCTACGAGCAGTACTTC.